Below, 8 T cell receptor beta chains from the same sample are listed, as sequenced in a study of blood T cell repertoires in COVID-19. The assay was immunoSEQ multiplex PCR, and TCRdb's table has in-frame clones only and misses some. Of 100,000 to 150,000 clones listed, around 74% are singletons. The sample comprised peripheral blood. These receptors all come from a man aged 80 or over with COVID-19, enrolled during active disease.

This clone turned up a few times. This chain links TRBV28 with TRBJ2-5; D not resolved. CDR1 is MDHEN and CDR2 is SYDVKM in the germline V gene. V gave up 5 bases and J gave up 1 base, with 14 bases separating them. This CDR3 region has 15 residues. The CDR3 DNA reads as TGTGCCAGCAGTGGTACAGCCTCACTCCAAGAGACCCAGTACTTC. Translating gives CASSGTASLQETQYF.

This clone was seen a few times. The chain carries TRBV6-5 and TRBJ2-2; tentatively, D is TRBD1 (6 bases). Germline CDR1 is MNHEY and CDR2 is SVGAGI. This CDR3 region has 15 residues. V was trimmed by 6 bases and J by 2 bases, leaving 13 bases between them. CDR3: CASRLAGANTGELFF. The CDR3 region has the DNA TGTGCCAGCAGATTAGCAGGGGCCAACACCGGGGAGCTGTTTTTT.

This chain joins TRBV2 and TRBJ2-2; unclear D gene. The germline CDR1 and CDR2 sequences are SNHLY and FYNNEI. The V and J ends lost 7 bases and 6 bases respectively, with 15 bases between them. CDR3 length equals 14 residues. CDR3 region: CASTERGSSGELFF. The CDR3 bases are TGTGCCAGCACCGAGAGAGGTAGCTCCGGGGAGCTGTTTTTT. Variable domain in full (rest from reference TRBV2 and TRBJ2-2): EPEVTQTPSHQVTQMGQEVILRCVPISNHLYFYWYRQILGQKVEFLVSFYNNEISEKSEIFDDQFSVERPDGSNFTLKIRSTKLEDSAMYFCASTERGSSGELFFGEGSRLTVL.

The chain uses TRBV10-3 and TRBJ1-2; 8 positions match TRBD1. This CDR3 comprises 18 residues. J was trimmed by 3 bases and V by 5 bases; bases with no gene match: 17. Germline CDR1 is ENHRY and CDR2 is SYGVKD. CDR3 sequence: CAISFPRTGRWGDYGYTF. CDR3 nucleotide sequence: TGTGCCATCAGTTTCCCTCGGACAGGGAGATGGGGGGACTATGGCTACACCTTC.

V is TRBV7-2 and J is TRBJ2-7; tentative D call: TRBD1 (6 bases). Trimming removed 5 bases at V and 2 bases at J, with 19 bases between. Germline V gene data show CDR1 as SGHTA and CDR2 as FQGNSA. The CDR3 runs 16 residues. CDR3 bases: TGTGCCAGCAGCCTCGACGACCGGACAGCGACCTACGAGCAGTACTTC. This encodes CASSLDDRTATYEQYF.

The genes are TRBV11-2 and TRBJ2-1; TRBD2 agrees at 14 bases. V trimming: 7 bases; J trimming: 5 bases; junction bases outside the gene matches: 16. The CDR3 has 19 residues. Germline CDR1 SGHAT, CDR2 FQNNGV. CDR3 nucleotides: TGTGCCAGCACCAATTACCTCGGGACTAGCGGGAGTGGAAACAATGAGCAGTTCTTC. Translated: CASTNYLGTSGSGNNEQFF.

The CDR3 loop is CASSEVGDTQYF. For the CDR3, the DNA is TGTGCCAGCAGTGAAGTCGGGGATACGCAGTATTTT. The chain links TRBV6-1 to TRBJ2-3; D is unclear. V lost 1 base and J 6 bases, leaving 5 bases between the germline ends. Germline loops: CDR1 MNHNS, CDR2 SASEGT. The CDR3 has 12 residues.

This chain uses TRBV5-1 with TRBJ1-3; TRBD1 matches at 8 bases. The CDR3 extends over 15 amino acids. Germline CDR1 reads SGHRS; CDR2 reads YFSETQ. The junction had 3 bases not matched to a gene; V was cut back by 4 bases and J by 0 bases. CDR3 bases: TGCGCCAGCAGCCTCGGGACAGGCTCTGGAAACACCATATATTTT. Its translation is CASSLGTGSGNTIYF.